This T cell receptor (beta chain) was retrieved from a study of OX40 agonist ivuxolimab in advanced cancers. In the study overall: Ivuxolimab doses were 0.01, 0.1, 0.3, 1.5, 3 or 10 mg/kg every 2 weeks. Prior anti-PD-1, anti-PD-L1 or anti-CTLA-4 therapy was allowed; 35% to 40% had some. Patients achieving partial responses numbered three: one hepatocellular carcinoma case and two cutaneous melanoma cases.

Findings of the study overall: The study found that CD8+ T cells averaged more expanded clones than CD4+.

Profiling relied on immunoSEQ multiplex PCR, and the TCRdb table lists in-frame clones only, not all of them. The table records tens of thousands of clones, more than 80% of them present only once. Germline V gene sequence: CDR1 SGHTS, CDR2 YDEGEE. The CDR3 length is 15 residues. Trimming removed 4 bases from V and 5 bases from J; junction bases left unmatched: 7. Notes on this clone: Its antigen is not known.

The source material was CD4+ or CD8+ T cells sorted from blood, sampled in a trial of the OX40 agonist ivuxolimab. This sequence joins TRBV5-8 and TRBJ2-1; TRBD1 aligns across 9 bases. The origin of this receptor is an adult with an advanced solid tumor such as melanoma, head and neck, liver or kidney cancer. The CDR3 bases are TGTGCCAGCAGCCCCGGACAGGGGATTAACAATGAGCAGTTCTTC. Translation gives CASSPGQGINNEQFF.